Included here is one TCR beta chain sequence, with context. V was clipped by 6 bases and J by 6 bases, with 15 bases between them. The CDR3 sequence is 14 residues long. Germline CDR1 reads MNHEY; CDR2 reads SMNVEV (reference sequence). This record belongs to a study of OX40 agonist ivuxolimab in advanced cancers. About the study: Patients took ivuxolimab, an agonistic anti-OX40 (CD134) antibody.

Assay used: immunoSEQ multiplex PCR; TCRdb lists only in-frame clones, some missing. The data show roughly 66,000 clones, roughly four fifths seen once. The source material was CD4+ or CD8+ T cells sorted from blood, sampled in a trial of the OX40 agonist ivuxolimab. The V gene is TRBV27, the J gene TRBJ1-5; weak D call: TRBD1 (6 bases). This receptor was identified in an adult with an advanced solid tumor such as melanoma, head and neck, liver or kidney cancer. The CDR3 nucleotides are TGTGCCAGCAGACCGCAGGGGCACCCTCAGCCCCAGCATTTT. Encoded protein: CASRPQGHPQPQHF.